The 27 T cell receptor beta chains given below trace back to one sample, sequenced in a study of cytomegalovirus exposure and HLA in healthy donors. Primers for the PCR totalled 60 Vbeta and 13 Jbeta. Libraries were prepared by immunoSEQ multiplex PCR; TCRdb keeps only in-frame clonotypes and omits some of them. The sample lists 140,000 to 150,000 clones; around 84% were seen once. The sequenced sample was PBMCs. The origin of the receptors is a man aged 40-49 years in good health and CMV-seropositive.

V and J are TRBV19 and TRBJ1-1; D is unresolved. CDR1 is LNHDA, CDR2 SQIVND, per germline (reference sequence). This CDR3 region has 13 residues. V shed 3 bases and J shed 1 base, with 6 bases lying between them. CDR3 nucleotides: TGTGCCAGTAGTATTAATCGGAACACTGAAGCTTTCTTT. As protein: CASSINRNTEAFF.

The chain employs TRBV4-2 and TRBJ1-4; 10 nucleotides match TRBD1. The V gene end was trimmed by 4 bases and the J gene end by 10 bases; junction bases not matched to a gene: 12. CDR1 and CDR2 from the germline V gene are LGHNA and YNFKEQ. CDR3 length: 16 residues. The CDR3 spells CASSPQSRDRGSKLFF. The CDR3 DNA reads TGTGCCAGCAGCCCTCAGTCCCGGGACAGGGGATCAAAACTGTTTTTT.

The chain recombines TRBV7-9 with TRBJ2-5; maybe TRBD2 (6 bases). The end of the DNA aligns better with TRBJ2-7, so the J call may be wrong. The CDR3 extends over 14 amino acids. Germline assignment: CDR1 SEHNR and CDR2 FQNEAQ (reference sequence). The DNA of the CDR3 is TGTGCCAGCAGCTTATCCGGGAGTAGCTACGAGCAGTACTTC. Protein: CASSLSGSSYEQYF.

The CDR3: CASSPRDTNTGELFF. The CDR3 DNA is TGTGCCAGCAGCCCTCGGGACACCAACACCGGGGAGCTGTTTTTT. This sequence joins TRBV7-2 and TRBJ2-2, with D tentatively TRBD1 (6 bases). V was cut by 5 bases and J by 2 bases, with 12 bases left in between. Germline values: CDR1 SGHTA, CDR2 FQGNSA. The CDR3 contains 15 residues.

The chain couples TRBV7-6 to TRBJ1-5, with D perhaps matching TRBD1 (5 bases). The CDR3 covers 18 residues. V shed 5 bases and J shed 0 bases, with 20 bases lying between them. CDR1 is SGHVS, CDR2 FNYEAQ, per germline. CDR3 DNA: TGTGCCAGCAGCCCGGGGAGGGGATCCCTTGTTAGCAATCAGCCCCAGCATTTT. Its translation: CASSPGRGSLVSNQPQHF.

CDR3 residues: CASSQDGRGTGYTF. The CDR3 DNA reads TGCGCCAGCAGCCAAGATGGCAGGGGGACTGGCTACACCTTC. The chain employs TRBV4-3 and TRBJ1-2, with 7 nucleotides matching TRBD1. The J segment lost 7 bases and the V segment lost 0 bases, leaving 5 bases of the junction unmatched. Germline assignment: CDR1 LGHNA and CDR2 YSLEER. There are 14 residues in the CDR3.

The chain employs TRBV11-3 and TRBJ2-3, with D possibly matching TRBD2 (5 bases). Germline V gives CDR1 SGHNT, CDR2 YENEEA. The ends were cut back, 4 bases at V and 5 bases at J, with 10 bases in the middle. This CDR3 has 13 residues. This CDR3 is CASSSRAVDTQYF. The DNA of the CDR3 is TGTGCCAGCAGCTCCCGAGCGGTAGATACGCAGTATTTT.

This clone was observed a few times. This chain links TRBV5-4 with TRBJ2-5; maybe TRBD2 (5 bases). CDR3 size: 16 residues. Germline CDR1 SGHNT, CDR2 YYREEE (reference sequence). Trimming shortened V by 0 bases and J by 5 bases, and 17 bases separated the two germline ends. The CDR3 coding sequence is TGTGCCAGCAGCTTGGAGGCGGGCAGCGGCATGGAGACCCAGTACTTC. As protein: CASSLEAGSGMETQYF.

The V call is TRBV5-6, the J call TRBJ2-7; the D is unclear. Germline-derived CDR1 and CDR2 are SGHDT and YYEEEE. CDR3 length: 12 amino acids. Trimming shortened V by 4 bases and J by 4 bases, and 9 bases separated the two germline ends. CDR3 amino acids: CASSPQDYEQYF. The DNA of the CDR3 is TGTGCCAGCAGCCCTCAGGATTACGAGCAGTACTTC.

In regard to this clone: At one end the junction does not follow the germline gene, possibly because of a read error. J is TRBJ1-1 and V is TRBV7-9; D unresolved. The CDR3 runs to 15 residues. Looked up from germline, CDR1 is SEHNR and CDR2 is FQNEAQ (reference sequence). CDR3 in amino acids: CSSSLQNNMNTEAFF. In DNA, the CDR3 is TGTTCCAGCAGCTTACAGAATAACATGAACACTGAAGCTTTCTTT.

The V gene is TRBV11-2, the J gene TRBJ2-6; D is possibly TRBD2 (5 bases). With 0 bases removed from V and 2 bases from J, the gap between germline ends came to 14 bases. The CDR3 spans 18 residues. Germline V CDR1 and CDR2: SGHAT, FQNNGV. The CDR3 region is CASSLDQIIGTGANVLTF. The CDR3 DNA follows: TGTGCCAGCAGCTTAGATCAGATCATCGGGACTGGGGCCAACGTCCTGACTTTC.

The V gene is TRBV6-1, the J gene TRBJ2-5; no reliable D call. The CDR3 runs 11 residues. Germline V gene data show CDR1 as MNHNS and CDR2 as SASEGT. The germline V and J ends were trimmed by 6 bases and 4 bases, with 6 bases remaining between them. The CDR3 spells CASSLLETQYF. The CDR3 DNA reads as TGTGCCAGCAGCCTCTTAGAGACCCAGTACTTC.

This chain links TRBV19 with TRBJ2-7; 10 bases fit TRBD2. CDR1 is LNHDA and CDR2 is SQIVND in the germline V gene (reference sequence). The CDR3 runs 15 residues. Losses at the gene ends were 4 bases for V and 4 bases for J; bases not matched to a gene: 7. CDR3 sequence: CASSTIAGGRYEQYF. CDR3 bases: TGTGCCAGTAGTACCATAGCGGGAGGCAGGTACGAGCAGTACTTC.

The CDR3 region has the DNA TGTGCCAGCAGCGTAGTGGGCATCTATGGCTACACCTTC. This gives the protein CASSVVGIYGYTF. This rearrangement joins TRBV9 to TRBJ1-2; no reliable D call. CDR3 length: 13 amino acids. The germline CDR1 and CDR2 sequences are SGDLS and YYNGEE. Trimming removed 0 bases at V and 4 bases at J, with 7 bases between.

CDR3 loop: CSVEGGSRDEQYF. CDR3 DNA: TGCAGCGTTGAGGGCGGGAGTCGAGACGAGCAGTACTTC. V and J are TRBV29-1 and TRBJ2-7; 7 bases align to TRBD2. CDR3 length equals 13 residues. With V trimmed by 3 bases and J by 5 bases, 7 bases remained unmatched. Germline V gene sequence: CDR1 SQVTM, CDR2 ANQGSEA.

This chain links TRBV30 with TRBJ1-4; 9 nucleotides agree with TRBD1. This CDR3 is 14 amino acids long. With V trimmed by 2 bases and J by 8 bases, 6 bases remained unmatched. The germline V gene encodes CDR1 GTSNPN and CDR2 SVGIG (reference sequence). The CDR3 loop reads CAWSRGQGEEKLFF. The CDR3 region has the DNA TGTGCCTGGAGTCGGGGACAGGGAGAGGAAAAACTGTTTTTT.

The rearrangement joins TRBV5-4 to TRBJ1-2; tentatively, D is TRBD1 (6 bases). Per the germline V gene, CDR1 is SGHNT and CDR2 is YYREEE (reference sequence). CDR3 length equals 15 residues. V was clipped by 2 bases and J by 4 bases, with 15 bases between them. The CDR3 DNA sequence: TGTGCCAGCAGCTTTGAAACAGGGTTGGGCTATGGCTACACCTTC. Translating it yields CASSFETGLGYGYTF. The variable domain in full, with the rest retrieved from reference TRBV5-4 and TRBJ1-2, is ETGVTQSPTHLIKTRGQQVTLRCSSQSGHNTVSWYQQALGQGPQFIFQYYREEENGRGNFPPRFSGLQFPNYSSELNVNALELDDSALYLCASSFETGLGYGYTFGSGTRLTVV.

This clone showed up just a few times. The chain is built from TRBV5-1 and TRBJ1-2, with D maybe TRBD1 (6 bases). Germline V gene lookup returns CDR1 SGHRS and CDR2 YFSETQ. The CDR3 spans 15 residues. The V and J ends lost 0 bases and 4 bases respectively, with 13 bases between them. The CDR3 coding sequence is TGCGCCAGCAGCTTGGGGGGGCTCGAGGGCTATGGCTACACCTTC. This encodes CASSLGGLEGYGYTF.

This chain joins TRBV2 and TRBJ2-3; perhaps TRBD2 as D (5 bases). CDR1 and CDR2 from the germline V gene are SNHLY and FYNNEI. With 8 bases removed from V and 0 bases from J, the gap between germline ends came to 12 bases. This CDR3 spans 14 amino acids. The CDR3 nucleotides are TGTGCCAGCGGCATAGCGCAGAGCACAGATACGCAGTATTTT. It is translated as CASGIAQSTDTQYF.

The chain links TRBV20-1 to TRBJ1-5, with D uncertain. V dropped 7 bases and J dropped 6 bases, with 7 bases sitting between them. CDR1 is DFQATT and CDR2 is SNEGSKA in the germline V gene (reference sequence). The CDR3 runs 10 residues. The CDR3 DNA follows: TGCAGTGGTCAAGCTCAGCCCCAGCATTTT. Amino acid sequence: CSGQAQPQHF.

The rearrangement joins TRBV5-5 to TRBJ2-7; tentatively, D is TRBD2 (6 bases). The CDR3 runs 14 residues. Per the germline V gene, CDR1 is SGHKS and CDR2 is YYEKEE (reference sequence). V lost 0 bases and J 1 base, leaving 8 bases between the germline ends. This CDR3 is CASSLVGGSYEQYF. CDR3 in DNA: TGTGCCAGCAGCTTGGTCGGGGGTTCCTACGAGCAGTACTTC.

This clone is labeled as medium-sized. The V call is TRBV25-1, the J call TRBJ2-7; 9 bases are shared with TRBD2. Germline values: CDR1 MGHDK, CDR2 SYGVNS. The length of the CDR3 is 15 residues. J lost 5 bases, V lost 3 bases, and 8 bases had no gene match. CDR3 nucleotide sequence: TGTGCCAGCAGTGATGCGGGAGGGGGTGGTCACGAGCAGTACTTC. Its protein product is CASSDAGGGGHEQYF.

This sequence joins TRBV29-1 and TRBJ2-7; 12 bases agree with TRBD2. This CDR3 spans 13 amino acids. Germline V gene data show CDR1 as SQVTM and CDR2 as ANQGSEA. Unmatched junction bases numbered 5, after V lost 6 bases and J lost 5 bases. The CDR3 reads CSVSTSGRNEQYF. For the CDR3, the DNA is TGCAGCGTCTCGACTAGCGGGAGAAACGAGCAGTACTTC.

In nucleotides, the CDR3 is TGCGCCAGCAGCTTCAGGGGGGCGGACACCATATATTTT. Amino acids: CASSFRGADTIYF. The chain couples TRBV5-1 to TRBJ1-3, with TRBD1 matching 7 bases. Trimming removed 2 bases from V and 8 bases from J; junction bases left unmatched: 4. CDR1 and CDR2 from the germline V gene are SGHRS and YFSETQ. The CDR3 length is 13 residues.

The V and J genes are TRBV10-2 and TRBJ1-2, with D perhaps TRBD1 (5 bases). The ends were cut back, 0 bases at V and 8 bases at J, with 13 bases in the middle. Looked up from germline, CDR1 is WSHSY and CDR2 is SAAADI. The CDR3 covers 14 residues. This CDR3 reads CASSESGRAGGYTF. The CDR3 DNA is TGCGCCAGCAGTGAGTCAGGCAGGGCGGGAGGCTACACCTTC.

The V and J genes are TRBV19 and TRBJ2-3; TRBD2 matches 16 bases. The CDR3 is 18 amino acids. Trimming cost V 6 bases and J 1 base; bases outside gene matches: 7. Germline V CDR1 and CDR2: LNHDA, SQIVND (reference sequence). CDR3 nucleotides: TGTGCCAGTAGCAGTACCGGGACTAGCGGGAGGGGCACAGATACGCAGTATTTT. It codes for CASSSTGTSGRGTDTQYF.

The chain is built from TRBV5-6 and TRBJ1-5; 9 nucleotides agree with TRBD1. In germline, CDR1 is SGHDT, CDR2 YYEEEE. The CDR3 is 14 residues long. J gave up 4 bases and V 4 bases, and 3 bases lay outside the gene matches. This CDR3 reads CASSTGQGNQPQHF. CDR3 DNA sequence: TGTGCCAGCAGCACCGGACAGGGGAATCAGCCCCAGCATTTT.